This TCR beta chain was captured by sequencing in a study of blood T cells in healthy people across ages. This CDR3 contains 11 residues. Between the trimmed V and J ends, which lost 3 bases and 10 bases, there was a span of 4 bases. Germline lookup yields CDR1 SEHNR and CDR2 FQNEAQ (reference sequence). A second PCR of roughly 7 to 11 cycles used a sample-barcoded 5' primer and a J-beta primer mix. TCRdb analysed the 5' RACE reads with MiXCR anew, one entry per CDR3 protein. The table shows about 1.5 million distinct CDR3 sequences, with roughly 43% occurring only once. The sequence was collected from a woman aged 18-35 years in good health. The specimen sequenced was blood. This chain uses TRBV7-9 with TRBJ1-6; D remains unclear. CDR3 coding DNA: TGTGCCAGCAGCTTCAGATCACCCCTCCACTTT. Protein sequence: CASSFRSPLHF.